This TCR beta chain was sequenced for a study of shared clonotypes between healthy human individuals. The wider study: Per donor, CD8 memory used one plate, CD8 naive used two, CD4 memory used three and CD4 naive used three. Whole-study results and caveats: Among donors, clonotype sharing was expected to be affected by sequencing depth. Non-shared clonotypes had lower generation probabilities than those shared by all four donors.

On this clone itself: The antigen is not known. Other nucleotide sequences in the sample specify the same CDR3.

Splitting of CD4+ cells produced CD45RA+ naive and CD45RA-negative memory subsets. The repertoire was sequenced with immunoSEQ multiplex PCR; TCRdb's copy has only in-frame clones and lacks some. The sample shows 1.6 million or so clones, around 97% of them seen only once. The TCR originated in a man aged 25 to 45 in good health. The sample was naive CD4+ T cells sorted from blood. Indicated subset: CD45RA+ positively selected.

The CDR3 DNA reads TGCGCCAGCAGCCAAGAAACCGGACCCTACGAGCAGTACTTC. Translating gives CASSQETGPYEQYF. J is TRBJ2-7 and V is TRBV4-3; no definite D call. CDR3 length equals 14 residues. Per germline, CDR1 LGHNA and CDR2 YSLEER. V was clipped by 0 bases and J by 2 bases, with 8 bases between them.